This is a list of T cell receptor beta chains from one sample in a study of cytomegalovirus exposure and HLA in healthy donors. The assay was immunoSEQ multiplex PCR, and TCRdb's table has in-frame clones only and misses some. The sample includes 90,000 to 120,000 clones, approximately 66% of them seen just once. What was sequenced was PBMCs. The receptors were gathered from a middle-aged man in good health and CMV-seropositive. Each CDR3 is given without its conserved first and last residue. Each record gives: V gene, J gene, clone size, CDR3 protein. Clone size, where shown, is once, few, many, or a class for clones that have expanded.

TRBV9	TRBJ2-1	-	ASSVVGAGFNEQF
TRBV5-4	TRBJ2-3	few	ASSFTGYKDTQY
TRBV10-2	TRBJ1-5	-	ASSEYPGNQPQH
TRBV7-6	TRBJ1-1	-	ASSLVVDSLNTEAF
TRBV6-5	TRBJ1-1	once	ASRQGMNTEAF
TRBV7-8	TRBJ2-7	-	ASSLARLEQY
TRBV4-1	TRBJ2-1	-	ASSQGGGLTTYNEQF
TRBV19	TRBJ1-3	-	ASIPGKDGNTIY
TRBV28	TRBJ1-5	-	ASSLFKGAGNQPQH
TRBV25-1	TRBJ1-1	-	ASSESGAEAF
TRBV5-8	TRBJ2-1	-	ASSPEREPYNEQF
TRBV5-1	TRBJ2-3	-	ASSLAAGGGPDTQY
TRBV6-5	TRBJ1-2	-	ASRQGARGYT
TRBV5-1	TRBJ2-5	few	ASGLAGGRPQY
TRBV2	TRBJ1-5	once	ARSTTAKQPQH
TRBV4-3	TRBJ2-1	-	ASSQVMSSYNEQF
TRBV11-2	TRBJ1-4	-	ASSHTSGIEEKLF
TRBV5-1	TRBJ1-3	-	ASSGITPDTSDSGNTIY
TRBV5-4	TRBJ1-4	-	ASIDRDRGGGEKLF
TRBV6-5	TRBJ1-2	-	ASSSQGYYGYT
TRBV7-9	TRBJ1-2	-	ASSPGGYT
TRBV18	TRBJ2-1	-	ASSPGLDYYNEQF
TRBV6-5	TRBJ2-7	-	ASSYAGYEQY
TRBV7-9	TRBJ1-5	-	ASSLEWGQGHNQPQH
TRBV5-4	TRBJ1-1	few	ASSQGTDEAF
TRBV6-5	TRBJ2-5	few	ASRPDRGPETQY
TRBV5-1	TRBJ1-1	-	ASRVDSFTEAF
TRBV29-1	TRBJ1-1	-	SASRDRYEAF
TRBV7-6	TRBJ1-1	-	ASSPEGAEAF
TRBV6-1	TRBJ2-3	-	ASTFNSRTDTQY
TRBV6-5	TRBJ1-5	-	ASSYVRDSSQPQH
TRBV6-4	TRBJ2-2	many	ASSETSGSTGELF
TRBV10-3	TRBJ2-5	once	ATGLAKETQY